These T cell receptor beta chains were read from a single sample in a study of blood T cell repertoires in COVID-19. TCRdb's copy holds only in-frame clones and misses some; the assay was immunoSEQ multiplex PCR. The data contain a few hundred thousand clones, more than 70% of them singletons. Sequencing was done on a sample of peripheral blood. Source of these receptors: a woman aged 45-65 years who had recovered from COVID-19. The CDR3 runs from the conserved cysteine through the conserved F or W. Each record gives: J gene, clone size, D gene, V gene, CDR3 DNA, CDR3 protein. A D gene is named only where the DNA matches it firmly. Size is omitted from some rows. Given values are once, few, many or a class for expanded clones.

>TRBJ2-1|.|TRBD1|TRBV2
TGTGCCAGCAGGGGGGACAGGGCGTATGAGCAGTTCTTC
CASRGDRAYEQFF
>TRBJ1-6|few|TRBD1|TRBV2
TGTGCCAGCAGTGACCTGACAGGGGGCTTAGAATCCCTCCACTTT
CASSDLTGGLESLHF
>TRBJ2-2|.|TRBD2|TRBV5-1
TGCGCCAGCAGCGGGAGCGGGGGGTCCACCGGGGAGCTGTTTTTT
CASSGSGGSTGELFF
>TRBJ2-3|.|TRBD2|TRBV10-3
TGTGCCATTCGGGGGGACACAGATACGCAGTATTTT
CAIRGDTDTQYF
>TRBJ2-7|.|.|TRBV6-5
TGTGCCAGCAGTTACTCGACTACAGCCTCCTACGAGCAGTACTTC
CASSYSTTASYEQYF
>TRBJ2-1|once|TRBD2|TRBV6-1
TGTGCCAGCAGTGAATTACTAGCGGGGATATACAATGAGCAGTTCTTC
CASSELLAGIYNEQFF
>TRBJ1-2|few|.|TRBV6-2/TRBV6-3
TGTGCCAGCAGTTATACAACAGGGCCCTATGGCTACACCTTC
CASSYTTGPYGYTF
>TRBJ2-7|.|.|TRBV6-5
TGTGCCAGCAGTCCTAGTTTTACAGGCGAGCAGTACTTC
CASSPSFTGEQYF
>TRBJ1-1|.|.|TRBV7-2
TGTGCCAGCGGAGCGTTGAACACTGAAGCTTTCTTT
CASGALNTEAFF
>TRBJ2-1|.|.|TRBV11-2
TGTGCCAGCAGCTCGTCGTATGAGCAGTTCTTC
CASSSSYEQFF
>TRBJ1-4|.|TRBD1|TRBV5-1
TGCGCCAGCAGCTTGGCCGGGACAGGGTCGGAAAAACTGTTTTTT
CASSLAGTGSEKLFF
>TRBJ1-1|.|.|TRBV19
TGTGCCAGTAGTACGACAGGTCCCAACACTGAAGCTTTCTTT
CASSTTGPNTEAFF
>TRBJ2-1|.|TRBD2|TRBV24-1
TGTGCCACCAGTGAGCCGGGACTAGCGGGAGTTGAGCAGTTCTTC
CATSEPGLAGVEQFF
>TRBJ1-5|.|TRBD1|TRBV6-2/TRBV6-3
TGTGCCAGCAGCTGGACAGGATTTAGCAATCAGCCCCAGCATTTT
CASSWTGFSNQPQHF
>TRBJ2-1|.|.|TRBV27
TGTGCCAGCACCTCTTTGGACAGCTACAATGAGCAGTTCTTC
CASTSLDSYNEQFF
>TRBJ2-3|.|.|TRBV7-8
TGTGCCAGCAGCCCAATGGAGGTAGATACGCAGTATTTT
CASSPMEVDTQYF
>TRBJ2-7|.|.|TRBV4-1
TGCGCCAGCAGCCAAGATAGGACAGCCGCCTCCTACGAGCAGTACTTC
CASSQDRTAASYEQYF
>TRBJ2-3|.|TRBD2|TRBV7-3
TGTGCCAGCAGCGTGACTAGCGGGAGACCAGATACGCAGTATTTT
CASSVTSGRPDTQYF
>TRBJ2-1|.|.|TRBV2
TGTGCCAGCAGTCAGGGTAGGGAACACAATGAGCAGTTCTTC
CASSQGREHNEQFF
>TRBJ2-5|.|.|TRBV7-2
TGTGCCAGCAGCTTAGAAGTAGCCGGGGAGACCCAGTACTTC
CASSLEVAGETQYF
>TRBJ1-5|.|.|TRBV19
TGTGCCAGTAGAGACTATAGCAATCAGCCCCAGCATTTT
CASRDYSNQPQHF
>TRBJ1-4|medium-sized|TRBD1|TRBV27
TGTGCCAGCAGCCCATGGGACAGTGATGAAAAACTGTTTTTT
CASSPWDSDEKLFF
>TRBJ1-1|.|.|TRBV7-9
TGTGCCAGCAGCCCACTCCGGACAGCAGTGAACACTGAAGCTTTCTTT
CASSPLRTAVNTEAFF
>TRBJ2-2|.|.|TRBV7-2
TGTGCCAGCAGCCCTCCCGTGGGGGGATACACCGGGGAGCTGTTTTTT
CASSPPVGGYTGELFF
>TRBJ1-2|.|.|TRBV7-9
TGTGCCAGCAACGAACAGGGTGAAGGCTACACCTTC
CASNEQGEGYTF
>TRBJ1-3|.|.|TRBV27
TGTGCCAGCGCCAAGGGGTTAGGAGTAGGAAACACCATATATTTT
CASAKGLGVGNTIYF